Sequencing of this T cell receptor (beta chain) was carried out in a study of shared clonotypes between healthy human individuals. Study results and limitations: When naive CD4 clonotypes were compared across a handful of donors, around 4.6% were shared. The donor pool, a small one, limited the genetic and exposure-history diversity represented.

In regard to this clone: The antigen is unknown.

The germline V gene has CDR1 SGHTA and CDR2 FQGTGA. The CDR3 covers 16 residues. Trimming took 2 bases from V and 4 from J; bases not matched to a gene: 5. The donors were all Caucasian adults (living in Nashville, Tennessee). Replicate PCRs from sorted subsets contained 200 ng DNA, which is some 29,000 T cell genomes. Profiling relied on immunoSEQ multiplex PCR, and the TCRdb table lists in-frame clones only, not all of them. The sample holds roughly 1,000,000 clones; about 80% are singletons and the top ten take 0.5% to 0.6%. The specimen was memory CD4+ T cells from PBMCs. Regarding subset: CD45RA-negative fraction. The TCR sequence derives from a man aged 18 to 35 in good health. Some clones in this sample may be carry-over from other donors' samples. The gene calls are TRBV7-3 and TRBJ2-2, with 9 positions matching TRBD2. CDR3 sequence (DNA): TGTGCCAGCAGCTTAGGAGCGGGGGGTTCCACCGGGGAGCTGTTTTTT. It is translated as CASSLGAGGSTGELFF.